These T cell receptor beta chains were read from a single sample in a study of blood T cell repertoires in COVID-19. TCRdb's table, derived via immunoSEQ multiplex PCR, lists solely in-frame clones and lacks some. The sample holds about 140,000 clones, about nine tenths seen once. Sequenced: peripheral blood. Source of these receptors: a man aged 50-59 years with active or convalescent COVID-19. The CDR3 runs from the conserved cysteine through the conserved F or W. D genes are given only for firm matches. The size of a clone is reported for some rows only, either as once, few or many, or as a class for expanded clones.

d_gene: TRBD1
j_gene: TRBJ2-7
abundance: once
v_gene: TRBV5-6
CDR3aa: CASSADRGEQYF
CDR3nt: TGTGCCAGCAGCGCTGACAGGGGCGAGCAGTACTTC

d_gene: TRBD1
j_gene: TRBJ2-3
abundance: -
v_gene: TRBV24-1
CDR3aa: CATMNPGQAPDTQYF
CDR3nt: TGTGCCACCATGAATCCGGGACAGGCTCCAGATACGCAGTATTTT

d_gene: -
j_gene: TRBJ2-3
abundance: -
v_gene: TRBV6-5
CDR3aa: CASRPQGHSTDTQYF
CDR3nt: TGTGCCAGCAGACCTCAGGGCCATAGCACAGATACGCAGTATTTT

d_gene: -
j_gene: TRBJ1-4
abundance: -
v_gene: TRBV5-4
CDR3aa: CASSLGQEKLFF
CDR3nt: TGTGCCAGCAGCTTGGGACAGGAAAAACTGTTTTTT

d_gene: -
j_gene: TRBJ1-1
abundance: -
v_gene: TRBV21-1
CDR3aa: CASSKMTGGTEAFF
CDR3nt: TGTGCCAGCAGCAAAATGACAGGGGGGACTGAAGCTTTCTTT

d_gene: TRBD2
j_gene: TRBJ2-1
abundance: -
v_gene: TRBV27
CDR3aa: CASSWMGLVSSEQFF
CDR3nt: TGTGCCAGCAGTTGGATGGGACTAGTATCTAGTGAGCAGTTCTTC

d_gene: TRBD2
j_gene: TRBJ2-1
abundance: -
v_gene: TRBV18
CDR3aa: CASSPPAGRALNEQFF
CDR3nt: TGTGCCAGCTCACCACCCGCCGGGAGGGCCCTCAATGAGCAGTTCTTC

d_gene: TRBD1
j_gene: TRBJ2-7
abundance: -
v_gene: TRBV6-5
CDR3aa: CASRRDRGYEQYF
CDR3nt: TGTGCCAGCAGAAGGGACAGGGGCTACGAGCAGTACTTC

d_gene: -
j_gene: TRBJ2-5
abundance: -
v_gene: TRBV27
CDR3aa: CASSWAGRETQYF
CDR3nt: TGTGCCAGCAGTTGGGCAGGGCGAGAGACCCAGTACTTC

d_gene: TRBD1
j_gene: TRBJ2-6
abundance: -
v_gene: TRBV25-1
CDR3aa: CASSRGRGTGWANVLTF
CDR3nt: TGTGCCAGCAGCAGGGGTAGGGGGACAGGCTGGGCCAACGTCCTGACTTTC

d_gene: -
j_gene: TRBJ2-7
abundance: -
v_gene: TRBV7-2
CDR3aa: CASSLRGSRKGTKAYEQYF
CDR3nt: TGTGCCAGCAGCTTGAGAGGGTCCAGGAAGGGAACTAAGGCCTACGAGCAGTACTTC

d_gene: TRBD2
j_gene: TRBJ2-1
abundance: -
v_gene: TRBV6-5
CDR3aa: CASSYSGLAEHFF
CDR3nt: TGTGCCAGCAGTTATTCGGGACTAGCCGAACATTTCTTC

d_gene: -
j_gene: TRBJ1-2
abundance: -
v_gene: TRBV15
CDR3aa: CATSRDRGGYTF
CDR3nt: TGTGCCACCAGCAGAGATAGGGGGGGCTACACCTTC

d_gene: TRBD1
j_gene: TRBJ1-1
abundance: -
v_gene: TRBV5-1
CDR3aa: CASSSTGGKSGEAFF
CDR3nt: TGCGCCAGCAGCTCGACAGGGGGTAAATCGGGTGAAGCTTTCTTT

d_gene: TRBD2
j_gene: TRBJ2-1
abundance: -
v_gene: TRBV3-1/TRBV3-2
CDR3aa: CASSHGLVQNSYNEQFF
CDR3nt: TGTGCCAGCAGCCACGGACTAGTCCAAAACTCCTACAATGAGCAGTTCTTC

d_gene: TRBD1
j_gene: TRBJ1-1
abundance: few
v_gene: TRBV6-5
CDR3aa: CASSSRGRNTEAFF
CDR3nt: TGTGCCAGCAGTTCGAGGGGGCGGAACACTGAAGCTTTCTTT

d_gene: -
j_gene: TRBJ1-4
abundance: -
v_gene: TRBV19
CDR3aa: CASSIGQGNEKLFF
CDR3nt: TGTGCCAGTAGTATTGGGCAGGGTAATGAAAAACTGTTTTTT

d_gene: -
j_gene: TRBJ1-2
abundance: few
v_gene: TRBV4-1
CDR3aa: CASSQGQIINYGYTF
CDR3nt: TGCGCCAGCAGCCAAGGACAGATTATTAACTATGGCTACACCTTC

d_gene: TRBD1
j_gene: TRBJ2-7
abundance: -
v_gene: TRBV19
CDR3aa: CASSSGQGGRAEQYF
CDR3nt: TGTGCCAGTAGTTCGGGACAGGGGGGACGGGCCGAGCAGTACTTC

d_gene: -
j_gene: TRBJ1-3
abundance: -
v_gene: TRBV5-4
CDR3aa: CASNRWESSGNTIYF
CDR3nt: TGTGCCAGCAATCGGTGGGAGAGCTCTGGAAACACCATATATTTT

d_gene: -
j_gene: TRBJ1-5
abundance: -
v_gene: TRBV4-1
CDR3aa: CASSHPEGTSNQPQHF
CDR3nt: TGCGCCAGCAGCCACCCTGAGGGGACAAGCAATCAGCCCCAGCATTTT

d_gene: TRBD2
j_gene: TRBJ2-7
abundance: -
v_gene: TRBV7-8
CDR3aa: CASSLAFGTSGGEEQYF
CDR3nt: TGTGCCAGCAGCTTAGCGTTCGGGACTAGCGGCGGTGAAGAGCAGTACTTC

d_gene: TRBD1
j_gene: TRBJ2-3
abundance: -
v_gene: TRBV2
CDR3aa: CASSGTGWDRGLRTDTQYF
CDR3nt: TGTGCCAGCAGTGGAACGGGTTGGGACAGGGGGCTTCGCACAGATACGCAGTATTTT

d_gene: TRBD2
j_gene: TRBJ2-5
abundance: -
v_gene: TRBV28
CDR3aa: CASSLPGLAGEAQETQYF
CDR3nt: TGTGCCAGCAGTTTGCCGGGACTAGCGGGAGAGGCCCAAGAGACCCAGTACTTC

d_gene: TRBD2
j_gene: TRBJ2-2
abundance: -
v_gene: TRBV14
CDR3aa: CASSHGGSRVNTGELFF
CDR3nt: TGTGCCAGCAGCCACGGCGGGAGCAGGGTAAACACCGGGGAGCTGTTTTTT

d_gene: -
j_gene: TRBJ1-5
abundance: few
v_gene: TRBV10-1
CDR3aa: CASSPGFDQPQHF
CDR3nt: TGCGCCAGCAGCCCAGGGTTCGATCAGCCCCAGCATTTT

d_gene: -
j_gene: TRBJ2-2
abundance: -
v_gene: TRBV6-5
CDR3aa: CASMAGWLFF
CDR3nt: TGTGCCAGCATGGCAGGGTGGCTGTTTTTT

d_gene: -
j_gene: TRBJ1-5
abundance: -
v_gene: TRBV19
CDR3aa: CASSTNRVVDQPQHF
CDR3nt: TGTGCCAGTAGTACCAACAGGGTAGTAGATCAGCCCCAGCATTTT

d_gene: TRBD2
j_gene: TRBJ2-5
abundance: once
v_gene: TRBV18
CDR3aa: CASSRLAGDGETQYF
CDR3nt: TGTGCCAGCTCCCGACTAGCGGGAGACGGAGAGACCCAGTACTTC

d_gene: TRBD2
j_gene: TRBJ2-5
abundance: -
v_gene: TRBV5-6
CDR3aa: CASSGLAGGEETQYF
CDR3nt: TGTGCCAGCAGCGGACTAGCGGGAGGGGAGGAGACCCAGTACTTC

d_gene: TRBD2
j_gene: TRBJ2-3
abundance: -
v_gene: TRBV6-5
CDR3aa: CASSSRTSGKPDTQYF
CDR3nt: TGTGCCAGCAGTTCCCGGACTAGCGGGAAACCAGATACGCAGTATTTT

d_gene: TRBD1
j_gene: TRBJ2-7
abundance: few
v_gene: TRBV18
CDR3aa: CASSPGKVGTGAHEQYF
CDR3nt: TGTGCCAGCTCACCAGGTAAAGTAGGGACAGGTGCCCACGAGCAGTACTTC

d_gene: TRBD2
j_gene: TRBJ2-2
abundance: -
v_gene: TRBV5-4
CDR3aa: CASSLEGLPKVELFF
CDR3nt: TGTGCCAGCAGCTTGGAGGGACTACCCAAAGTGGAGCTGTTTTTT

d_gene: TRBD1
j_gene: TRBJ1-1
abundance: -
v_gene: TRBV6-5
CDR3aa: CASSADRVNTEAFF
CDR3nt: TGTGCCAGCAGCGCCGACAGGGTGAACACTGAAGCTTTCTTT

d_gene: -
j_gene: TRBJ2-7
abundance: once
v_gene: TRBV7-2
CDR3aa: CASSSFYEQYF
CDR3nt: TGTGCCAGCAGCTCCTTCTACGAGCAGTACTTC

d_gene: -
j_gene: TRBJ2-1
abundance: -
v_gene: TRBV7-9
CDR3aa: CASSESPLARRSYNEQFF
CDR3nt: TGTGCCAGCAGCGAATCCCCACTAGCCCGCCGCTCCTACAATGAGCAGTTCTTC

d_gene: -
j_gene: TRBJ1-5
abundance: few
v_gene: TRBV5-1
CDR3aa: CASSVRGAPDQPQHF
CDR3nt: TGCGCCAGCTCGGTTCGTGGGGCTCCGGATCAGCCCCAGCATTTT

d_gene: -
j_gene: TRBJ2-1
abundance: few
v_gene: TRBV7-3
CDR3aa: CASSPIIGGYNEQFF
CDR3nt: TGTGCCAGCAGCCCCATCATCGGAGGCTACAATGAGCAGTTCTTC

d_gene: -
j_gene: TRBJ2-5
abundance: -
v_gene: TRBV19
CDR3aa: CASTPGTSTVETQYF
CDR3nt: TGTGCCAGTACTCCAGGCACGTCCACCGTCGAGACCCAGTACTTC

d_gene: -
j_gene: TRBJ1-5
abundance: once
v_gene: TRBV28
CDR3aa: CASSYEGYQPQHF
CDR3nt: TGTGCCAGCAGTTACGAGGGCTATCAGCCCCAGCATTTT

d_gene: -
j_gene: TRBJ1-2
abundance: once
v_gene: TRBV14
CDR3aa: CASSQDPQGNYGYTF
CDR3nt: TGTGCCAGCAGCCAAGATCCTCAGGGGAATTATGGCTACACCTTC

d_gene: TRBD1
j_gene: TRBJ2-5
abundance: -
v_gene: TRBV5-4
CDR3aa: CASSSGGKQNQETQYF
CDR3nt: TGTGCCAGCAGCTCAGGGGGTAAGCAGAACCAAGAGACCCAGTACTTC

d_gene: TRBD1
j_gene: TRBJ2-5
abundance: -
v_gene: TRBV18
CDR3aa: CASSQTGYQETQYF
CDR3nt: TGTGCCAGCTCACAGACAGGGTACCAAGAGACCCAGTACTTC

d_gene: -
j_gene: TRBJ1-1
abundance: -
v_gene: TRBV9
CDR3aa: CASSVGRTGTEAFF
CDR3nt: TGTGCCAGCAGCGTAGGGAGGACGGGTACTGAAGCTTTCTTT

d_gene: -
j_gene: TRBJ2-5
abundance: -
v_gene: TRBV28
CDR3aa: CASSFSLRETQYF
CDR3nt: TGTGCCAGCAGTTTTAGCTTACGGGAGACCCAGTACTTC

d_gene: -
j_gene: TRBJ2-6
abundance: -
v_gene: TRBV19
CDR3aa: CASSLLGPPGSGANVLTF
CDR3nt: TGTGCCAGTAGTCTTTTAGGACCTCCGGGGTCGGGGGCCAACGTCCTGACTTTC

d_gene: -
j_gene: TRBJ1-2
abundance: -
v_gene: TRBV28
CDR3aa: CASRPRRANYGYTF
CDR3nt: TGTGCCAGCAGGCCCCGGAGGGCAAACTATGGCTACACCTTC

d_gene: -
j_gene: TRBJ2-7
abundance: -
v_gene: TRBV6-1
CDR3aa: CASSSRTEGEQYF
CDR3nt: TGTGCCAGCAGCTCCAGGACAGAAGGCGAGCAGTACTTC

d_gene: -
j_gene: TRBJ1-1
abundance: -
v_gene: TRBV10-2
CDR3aa: CASSGGIEAFF
CDR3nt: TGCGCCAGCAGTGGCGGAATAGAAGCTTTCTTT

d_gene: TRBD1
j_gene: TRBJ2-7
abundance: -
v_gene: TRBV7-9
CDR3aa: CASSDPGTGFIF
CDR3nt: TGTGCCAGCAGCGACCCCGGGACAGGGTTTATCTTC

d_gene: -
j_gene: TRBJ1-4
abundance: few
v_gene: TRBV28
CDR3aa: CASRRTTTNEKLFF
CDR3nt: TGTGCCAGCAGACGGACTACAACTAATGAAAAACTGTTTTTT

d_gene: TRBD1
j_gene: TRBJ2-3
abundance: -
v_gene: TRBV10-1
CDR3aa: CASSAPGQASPDTQYF
CDR3nt: TGCGCCAGCAGTGCGCCGGGACAGGCCTCCCCAGATACGCAGTATTTT

d_gene: -
j_gene: TRBJ2-7
abundance: -
v_gene: TRBV11-2
CDR3aa: CASSLSSGVSYEQYF
CDR3nt: TGTGCCAGCAGCTTGTCCAGCGGAGTATCCTACGAGCAGTACTTC

d_gene: TRBD2
j_gene: TRBJ2-7
abundance: -
v_gene: TRBV19
CDR3aa: CASRPRGGRADGEYF
CDR3nt: TGTGCCAGTAGACCACGCGGCGGGAGGGCCGATGGGGAGTACTTC

d_gene: -
j_gene: TRBJ1-1
abundance: -
v_gene: TRBV6-5
CDR3aa: CASSSTGNTEAFF
CDR3nt: TGTGCCAGCAGTTCAACAGGGAACACTGAAGCTTTCTTT

d_gene: -
j_gene: TRBJ1-5
abundance: -
v_gene: TRBV28
CDR3aa: CASSPTGREPQHF
CDR3nt: TGTGCCAGCAGCCCGACGGGGAGGGAGCCCCAGCATTTT

d_gene: -
j_gene: TRBJ1-4
abundance: few
v_gene: TRBV27
CDR3aa: CASSLPGPNEKLFF
CDR3nt: TGTGCCAGCAGTCTTCCAGGGCCTAATGAAAAACTGTTTTTT

d_gene: TRBD2
j_gene: TRBJ2-1
abundance: few
v_gene: TRBV14
CDR3aa: CASSRALIAGEPQFF
CDR3nt: TGTGCCAGCAGCCGAGCGTTGATAGCGGGAGAGCCGCAGTTCTTC

d_gene: -
j_gene: TRBJ2-6
abundance: once
v_gene: TRBV27
CDR3aa: CASSLWREAGANVLTF
CDR3nt: TGTGCCAGCAGTTTGTGGAGGGAAGCAGGGGCCAACGTCCTGACTTTC